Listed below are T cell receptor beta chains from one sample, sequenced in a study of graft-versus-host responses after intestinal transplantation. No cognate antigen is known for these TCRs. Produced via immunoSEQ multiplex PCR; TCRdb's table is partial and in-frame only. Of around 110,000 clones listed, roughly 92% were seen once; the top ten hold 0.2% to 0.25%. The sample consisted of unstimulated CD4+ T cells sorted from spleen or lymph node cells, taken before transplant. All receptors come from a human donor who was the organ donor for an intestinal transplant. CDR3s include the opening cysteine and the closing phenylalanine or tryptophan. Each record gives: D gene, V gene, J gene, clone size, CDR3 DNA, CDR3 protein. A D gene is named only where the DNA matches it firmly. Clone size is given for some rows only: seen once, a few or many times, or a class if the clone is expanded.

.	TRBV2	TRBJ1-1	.	TGTGCCAGCAAGAACGCAAGGGGCGCTGAAGCTTTCTTT	CASKNARGAEAFF
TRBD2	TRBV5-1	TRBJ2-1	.	TGCGCCAGCAGCCGGACGGCGGGAGTAAAATACAATGAGCAGTTCTTC	CASSRTAGVKYNEQFF
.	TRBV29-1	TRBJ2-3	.	TGCAGCGTTCAAGGACTCAAGATGGGCACAGATACGCAGTATTTT	CSVQGLKMGTDTQYF
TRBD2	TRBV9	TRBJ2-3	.	TGTGCCAGCAGTCCGGGGACTAGTTATTCCCCAGATACGCAGTATTTT	CASSPGTSYSPDTQYF
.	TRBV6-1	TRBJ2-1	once	TGTGCCAGCAGTGAAGCGCGCGAGCAGTTCTTC	CASSEAREQFF
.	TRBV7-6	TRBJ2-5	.	TGTGCCAGCAGCTTAGCGGTCCAAGAGACCCAGTACTTC	CASSLAVQETQYF
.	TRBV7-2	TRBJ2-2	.	TGTGCCAGCAGCCAATATGCGGGGTACACCGGGGAGCTGTTTTTT	CASSQYAGYTGELFF
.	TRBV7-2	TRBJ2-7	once	TGTGCCAGCAGCTTAGCTAGGGGGTACGAGCAGTACTTC	CASSLARGYEQYF
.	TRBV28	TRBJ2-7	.	TGTGCCAGCAGTACAAGGACAGAACAGTACTTC	CASSTRTEQYF
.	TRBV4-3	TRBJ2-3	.	TGCGCCAGCAGCCAAGACAGCACAGATACGCAGTATTTT	CASSQDSTDTQYF
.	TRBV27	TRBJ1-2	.	TGTGCCAGCAGTTTCAAGGCTTTCTATGGCTACACCTTC	CASSFKAFYGYTF
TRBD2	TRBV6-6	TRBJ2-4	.	TGTGCCAGCAGTTACACAGCGGGAGGGATGGAAAACATTCAGTACTTC	CASSYTAGGMENIQYF
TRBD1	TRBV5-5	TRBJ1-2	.	TGTGCCAGCAGCTCCAGGACAGGCGTAGGCTACACCTTC	CASSSRTGVGYTF
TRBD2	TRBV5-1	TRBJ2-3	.	TGCGCCAGCAGCTTGGCCGGGACTACCTCCACAGATACGCAGTATTTT	CASSLAGTTSTDTQYF
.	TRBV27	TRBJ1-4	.	TGTGCCAGCAGTTTCCTCGGAGAAAAACTGTTTTTT	CASSFLGEKLFF
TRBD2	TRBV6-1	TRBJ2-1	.	TGTGCCAGCAGTGCGCTAGCGGGAGGGGGGCATGAGCAGTTCTTC	CASSALAGGGHEQFF
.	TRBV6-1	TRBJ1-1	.	TGTGCCAGCAGTGTTGGACACTTGAACACTGAAGCTTTCTTT	CASSVGHLNTEAFF
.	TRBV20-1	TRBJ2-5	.	TGCAGTGCTAGGGGACAAGAGACCCAGTACTTC	CSARGQETQYF
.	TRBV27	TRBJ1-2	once	TGTGCCAGCAGGAGAACCCTTCCAGGGGACTATGGCTACACCTTC	CASRRTLPGDYGYTF
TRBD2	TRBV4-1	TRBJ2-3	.	TGCGCCAGCAGCCAAGATTTTAGCGGGAGACCACTAAGCACAGATACGCAGTATTTT	CASSQDFSGRPLSTDTQYF
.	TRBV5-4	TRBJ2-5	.	TGTGCCAGCAGCTTTGGAGGCCAAGAGACCCAGTACTTC	CASSFGGQETQYF
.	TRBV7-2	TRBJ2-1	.	TGTGCCAGCAGCTTAGGAGGGACTCACTACAATGAGCAGTTCTTC	CASSLGGTHYNEQFF
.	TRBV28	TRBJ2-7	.	TGTGCCAGCAGTCCCCATCCGACAGTAACTGAGCAGTACTTC	CASSPHPTVTEQYF
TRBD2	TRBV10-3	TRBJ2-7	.	TGTGCCATCAGTGACGCTAGCGGGATTGTCGAGCAGTACTTC	CAISDASGIVEQYF